This TCR beta chain emerged from a study of regulatory T cells in long-lasting Graves disease. iRepertoire HTBI primers and Arm-PCR of CDR3 regions built TCR beta libraries. One entry per CDR3 protein results from TCRdb running MiXCR on the multiplex PCR reads. The sample carries about 620,000 distinct CDR3 sequences, around 15% recorded once. As to time point: newly diagnosed GD, antithyroid drugs for less than 3 months. RNA from PBMCs was the source of the TCR library. Germline values: CDR1 MDHEN, CDR2 SYDVKM. With V trimmed by 8 bases and J by 13 bases, 14 bases remained unmatched. This CDR3 spans 13 amino acids. These sequences were also reported in another study, on T cells in Graves' hyperthyroidism and ophthalmopathy. As reported in that work: Patients were excluded for uncontrolled infection, other autoimmune disease, pregnancy or lactation.

The V and J genes are TRBV28 and TRBJ2-7; 10 bases agree with TRBD2. The sequence came from a woman aged 25-40 years with Graves disease. This sample comprised peripheral blood mononuclear cells (PBMCs), obtained at new diagnosis, from a patient treated with antithyroid drugs. The CDR3 bases are TGTGCCAGCCTCACATCTAGAGCGGGAGGGATCTACTTC. It encodes CASLTSRAGGIYF.